The present T cell receptor beta chain was sequenced within a study of CXCR3-negative and CXCR3-positive naive CD8 T cells. Across the whole study: Sequencing gave approximately 140 million TRB reads overall, about 1.5 +/- 0.3 million per library.

It was by 5' RACE with UMI labels that the TRB cDNA libraries were prepared. TCRdb re-called the 5' RACE reads and catalogs CDR3 proteins one per entry, DNA excluded. The sample totals 75,000 to 100,000 distinct CDR3 sequences. Details on this clonotype: Its antigen is not known.

CDR3 length equals 15 residues. CDR1 is SGHVS and CDR2 is FQNEAQ in the germline V gene. Study-level results: Comparison of naive cells showed more hydrophobic TRB CDR3s in CXCR3-positive than in CXCR3-negative naive cells.

Sequenced material: naive CXCR3+ CD8+ T cells from blood. Subset here: CD45RO-CCR7+CD27+CD95- naive CD8+ T cells expressing CXCR3 (TNR3+). The clonotype comes from a human donor in good health. Some clones in this sample may be carry-over from other donors' samples. This chain joins TRBV7-8 and TRBJ2-7. CDR3 region: CASSLEQFGPYEQYF.